This T cell receptor beta chain appears in the sequencing data of a study of blood T cell repertoires in COVID-19. Study overall: Material from acute and convalescent COVID-19 was sourced from the United States, Italy and Spain. The analysed material was cDNA or gDNA that came from T cells, B-cell-depleted T cells, or PBMCs.

V lost 0 bases and J 6 bases, leaving 9 bases between the germline ends. The germline V gene has CDR1 LGHNA and CDR2 YSLEER. The CDR3 runs to 15 residues. Per the authors' pipeline: By means of reference gene primer amplification, nucleated cell counts were estimated. The data were produced by immunoSEQ multiplex PCR, yet TCRdb's version contains in-frame clones alone and is incomplete. That table supplies the V and J calls and clone size; D and trimming were determined from the DNA. Among about 110,000 clones, just over 70% were seen once, and the ten largest hold more than 1.5%. The sequence derives from a woman in her thirties or forties with acute or convalescent COVID-19. The source material was peripheral blood. This sequence joins TRBV4-3 and TRBJ1-6; D is unclear. CDR3 loop: CASSQEAGINSPLHF. In DNA, the CDR3 is TGCGCCAGCAGCCAAGAGGCGGGTATTAATTCACCCCTCCACTTT.